Below, one T cell receptor beta chain is given with its context. Donors were grouped by their self-reported clinical history. The data originate from a study of blood T cell repertoires in COVID-19. Study summary: The analysed material was cDNA or gDNA that came from T cells, B-cell-depleted T cells, or PBMCs.

The method was immunoSEQ multiplex PCR; TCRdb's version includes in-frame clones alone and lacks a portion of them. The data show under 200,000 clones, with about four fifths seen just once and less than 4% held by the top ten. The specimen sequenced was PBMCs or T cells enriched from blood (not recorded which). The TCR originated in a woman in her fifties or sixties who had recovered from COVID-19.

DNA for the CDR3: TGTGCCAGTAGTATAGGGGGGACAAGTCACAATGAGCAGTTCTTC. Translation: CASSIGGTSHNEQFF. The genes are TRBV19 and TRBJ2-1; a possible D gene is TRBD1 (6 bases). V was clipped by 1 base and J by 5 bases, with 12 bases between them. The CDR3 spans 15 residues. Germline V CDR1 and CDR2: LNHDA, SQIVND (reference sequence).